Following are 25 T cell receptor beta chains from one sample sequenced in a study of T cell responses to AZD1222 COVID-19 vaccine. TCRdb's copy holds only in-frame clones and misses some; the assay was immunoSEQ multiplex PCR. The sample lists 50,000 to 85,000 clones; 79% were seen once. The sequencing used peripheral blood, collected on day 0 of MenACWY control vaccination. These receptors were taken from an adult in good health.

The chain couples TRBV18 to TRBJ2-1, with D uncertain. In germline, CDR1 is KGHSH, CDR2 LQKENI. CDR3 length equals 16 residues. Between the trimmed V and J ends, which lost 2 bases and 5 bases, there was a span of 16 bases. CDR3 loop: CASSPVTQPPDNEQFF. The CDR3 region has the DNA TGTGCCAGCTCACCAGTGACCCAACCTCCGGACAATGAGCAGTTCTTC.

In this sample, this clone turned up a few times. This chain connects TRBV6-1 to TRBJ2-1; D perhaps matches TRBD2 (7 bases). The V gene's germline CDR1 is MNHNS and CDR2 SASEGT. V shed 2 bases and J shed 9 bases, with 17 bases lying between them. CDR3 size: 15 residues. The CDR3: CASSELLQGGGEQFF. CDR3 DNA sequence: TGTGCCAGCAGTGAACTATTACAGGGAGGGGGTGAGCAGTTCTTC.

The chain combines TRBV7-2 with TRBJ1-1, with D perhaps TRBD1 (5 bases). Germline V CDR1 and CDR2: SGHTA, FQGNSA. This CDR3 contains 15 residues. Deletions cut 1 base from V and 0 bases from J, with 9 bases between. CDR3 bases: TGTGCCAGCAGCTTAGGGGCAGGGTTGAACACTGAAGCTTTCTTT. It is translated as CASSLGAGLNTEAFF.

CDR3 DNA: TGTGCCTGGAGTGTCCGGGGGGCCGGCGGCTATGGCTACACCTTC. This sequence encodes CAWSVRGAGGYGYTF. V gene TRBV30 combines with J gene TRBJ1-2; tentatively, D is TRBD1 (6 bases). This CDR3 is 15 amino acids long. V shed 0 bases and J shed 4 bases, with 15 bases lying between them. Per the germline V gene, CDR1 is GTSNPN and CDR2 is SVGIG (reference sequence).

The table lists this clone with a few counts. The rearrangement uses TRBV12-3 or TRBV12-4 and TRBJ2-5; D may match TRBD1 or TRBD2 (5 bases each). The CDR3 runs to 13 residues. Trimming cost V 6 bases and J 5 bases, with 13 bases left between them. The CDR3 coding sequence is TGTGCCAGCAGGGGGGAGAAAGGGGAGACCCAGTACTTC. Protein: CASRGEKGETQYF.

Only a few counts were recorded for this clone. This chain links TRBV11-2 with TRBJ2-7; D not certain. The germline V and J ends were trimmed by 0 bases and 7 bases, with 13 bases remaining between them. This CDR3 spans 14 amino acids. Germline CDR1 reads SGHAT; CDR2 reads FQNNGV. CDR3 nucleotides: TGTGCCAGCAGCTTAGAACCCTTTCGCCGGGAGCAGTACTTC. It translates to CASSLEPFRREQYF.

CDR3 DNA: TGTGCCAGCAGTAGAAAAGTCCCGGGACACACGAGCTCCTACAATGAGCAGTTCTTC. This gives the protein CASSRKVPGHTSSYNEQFF. This chain connects TRBV27 to TRBJ2-1; a possible D gene is TRBD1 (6 bases). In germline, CDR1 is MNHEY, CDR2 SMNVEV (reference sequence). This CDR3 contains 19 residues. V lost 5 bases and J lost 0, with 23 bases in between.

J is TRBJ1-4 and V is TRBV28; 7 bases align to TRBD1. This CDR3 region has 16 residues. V shed 8 bases, J shed 7 bases, and the junction held 16 bases outside the gene matches. The germline CDR1 and CDR2 sequences are MDHEN and SYDVKM. The CDR3 here is CASLGQGGRWGEKLFF. The DNA of the CDR3 is TGTGCCAGCTTAGGGCAGGGGGGAAGGTGGGGTGAAAAACTGTTTTTT.

This clone has more than one count but fewer than ten. This chain connects TRBV19 to TRBJ1-2; TRBD1 matches at 7 bases. This CDR3 spans 14 amino acids. Looked up from germline, CDR1 is LNHDA and CDR2 is SQIVND (reference sequence). V lost 7 bases and J lost 7; bases outside the gene matches: 12. This CDR3 is CASTPDRDRSGYTF. CDR3 DNA: TGTGCCAGTACCCCCGACAGGGATAGGAGTGGCTACACCTTC. The entire variable domain, with the rest obtained from reference TRBV19 and TRBJ1-2, is as follows: DGGITQSPKYLFRKEGQNVTLSCEQNLNHDAMYWYRQDPGQGLRLIYYSQIVNDFQKGDIAEGYSVSREKKESFPLTVTSAQKNPTAFYLCASTPDRDRSGYTFGSGTRLTVV.

This chain links TRBV2 with TRBJ1-2; possibly TRBD1 for D (5 bases). CDR1 and CDR2 (germline): SNHLY, FYNNEI. V was cut by 1 base and J by 8 bases, with 17 bases left in between. This CDR3 is built from 15 residues. The CDR3 sequence: CASSEGQGEFWGYTF. DNA for the CDR3: TGTGCCAGCAGTGAAGGGCAGGGAGAGTTCTGGGGCTACACCTTC.

V and J are TRBV4-1 and TRBJ1-2, with a possible D match to TRBD1 (6 bases). The CDR3 runs to 14 residues. V gave up 4 bases and J gave up 7 bases, with 16 bases separating them. Germline V gene sequence: CDR1 MGHRA, CDR2 YSYEKL. Here the CDR3 reads CASSPRRGAFGYTF. DNA of the CDR3: TGCGCCAGCAGCCCTCGGAGGGGGGCTTTTGGCTACACCTTC.

This clone was detected only once. V gene TRBV7-2 combines with J gene TRBJ2-7; 8 nucleotides line up with TRBD1. CDR3 size: 13 residues. Germline CDR1 and CDR2: SGHTA and FQGNSA. V was pared by 5 bases and J by 4 bases, with 4 bases of the junction left unmatched. CDR3 sequence reads: CASSGQGKYEQYF. The CDR3, as DNA: TGTGCCAGCAGCGGACAGGGAAAGTACGAGCAGTACTTC. The full variable domain, rest sourced from reference TRBV7-2 and TRBJ2-7, is GAGVSQSPSNKVTEKGKDVELRCDPISGHTALYWYRQSLGQGLEFLIYFQGNSAPDKSGLPSDRFSAERTGGSVSTLTIQRTQQEDSAVYLCASSGQGKYEQYFGPGTRLTVT.

This chain connects TRBV28 to TRBJ1-5; the match to TRBD1 covers 8 bases. Trimming took 5 bases from V and 3 from J; bases not matched to a gene: 3. The CDR3 covers 14 residues. Germline CDR1 and CDR2: MDHEN and SYDVKM. This chain's CDR3 is CASSPTGDNQPQHF. In nucleotides, the CDR3 is TGTGCCAGCAGTCCGACAGGGGACAATCAGCCCCAGCATTTT.

This clone was seen only once. The chain uses TRBV6-2 or TRBV6-3 and TRBJ2-1; D ambiguous. Germline lookup yields CDR1 MNHEY and CDR2 SVGEGT. The ends were cut back, 6 bases at V and 7 bases at J, with 10 bases in the middle. This CDR3 is built from 12 residues. This CDR3 is CASSLIDNEQFF. The CDR3 DNA reads as TGTGCCAGCAGCCTAATAGATAATGAGCAGTTCTTC.

In its sample, this clone was seen a few times. In DNA, the CDR3 is TGTGCCAGCATGAAGCCCGAGCAGTACTTC. Translation: CASMKPEQYF. This rearrangement joins TRBV9 to TRBJ2-7; D remains ambiguous. V shed 6 bases and J shed 6 bases, with 7 bases lying between them. This CDR3 has 10 residues. Per the germline V gene, CDR1 is SGDLS and CDR2 is YYNGEE. Looking up the rest from reference TRBV9 and TRBJ2-7 gives the full variable domain: DSGVTQTPKHLITATGQRVTLRCSPRSGDLSVYWYQQSLDQGLQFLIQYYNGEERAKGNILERFSAQQFPDLHSELNLSSLELGDSALYFCASMKPEQYFGPGTRLTVT.

The V call is TRBV7-8, the J call TRBJ2-1, with D perhaps matching TRBD1 (5 bases). This CDR3 spans 14 amino acids. CDR1 SGHVS and CDR2 FQNEAQ come from the germline V gene. V lost 2 bases and J lost 0, with 5 bases in between. CDR3 in DNA: TGTGCCAGCAGCTTACAGGGCTCCTACAATGAGCAGTTCTTC. This codes for CASSLQGSYNEQFF.

This chain connects TRBV19 to TRBJ1-6; 8 nucleotides align to TRBD1. With V trimmed by 3 bases and J by 10 bases, 8 bases remained unmatched. The CDR3 covers 15 residues. Germline CDR1 LNHDA, CDR2 SQIVND (reference sequence). The CDR3 sequence is CASSIEGTGGSPLHF. In DNA form, the CDR3 reads TGTGCCAGTAGTATTGAGGGGACAGGTGGCTCACCCCTCCACTTT.

The J gene is TRBJ1-1, the V gene TRBV6-2 or TRBV6-3; no clear D gene. This CDR3 contains 15 residues. Per germline, CDR1 MNHEY and CDR2 SVGEGT. The germline V and J ends were trimmed by 2 bases and 7 bases, with 17 bases remaining between them. CDR3 DNA sequence: TGTGCCAGCAGTTACCAGTCGGGGAGCGCGGGTGAAGCTTTCTTT. It codes for CASSYQSGSAGEAFF.

The chain employs TRBV5-1 and TRBJ1-1; possible D gene TRBD1, 5 bases. From germline, CDR1 is SGHRS and CDR2 YFSETQ. Trimming stripped 0 bases from V and 6 bases from J, with 9 bases between. This CDR3 spans 13 amino acids. CDR3 residues: CASSLDRGPEAFF. CDR3 coding DNA: TGCGCCAGCAGCTTGGATAGGGGCCCTGAAGCTTTCTTT.

This clone was detected a few times. The J gene is TRBJ2-7, the V gene TRBV13, with TRBD2 identical over 8 bases. Germline CDR1 and CDR2: PRHDT and FYEKMQ (reference sequence). Losses at the gene ends were 5 bases for V and 6 bases for J; bases not matched to a gene: 9. The CDR3 length is 14 residues. CDR3 residues: CASSVTGTRREQYF. The CDR3 DNA follows: TGTGCCAGCAGCGTGACCGGGACTAGACGCGAGCAGTACTTC.

The rearrangement uses TRBV4-1 and TRBJ1-2, with D perhaps TRBD1 (6 bases). This CDR3 contains 17 residues. The V and J ends lost 0 bases and 6 bases respectively, with 20 bases between them. CDR1 and CDR2 from the germline V gene are MGHRA and YSYEKL. Here the CDR3 reads CASSQEPQGFLGNGYTF. The CDR3 DNA reads TGCGCCAGCAGCCAAGAACCACAGGGCTTCCTCGGGAATGGCTACACCTTC.

The chain employs TRBV28 and TRBJ2-3; 7 nucleotides align to TRBD2. J was trimmed by 7 bases and V by 1 base; bases with no gene match: 2. Germline CDR1 MDHEN, CDR2 SYDVKM. The CDR3 contains 13 residues. In DNA, the CDR3 is TGTGCCAGCAGTTTATACGGGGGGAATACGCAGTATTTT. It translates to CASSLYGGNTQYF.

The chain combines TRBV27 with TRBJ2-1, with TRBD2 as a possible D gene (7 bases). Trimming took off 1 base at V and 9 bases at J, with 19 bases between the two ends. Germline CDR1 is MNHEY and CDR2 is SMNVEV (reference sequence). There are 16 residues in the CDR3. Here the CDR3 DNA reads TGTGCCAGCAGTTTATTTGCGGGGGCAGCGAAGGGTGAGCAGTTCTTC. The encoded protein is CASSLFAGAAKGEQFF.

This CDR3 reads CASSERARADGYTF. Here the CDR3 DNA reads TGTGCCAGCAGTGAAAGGGCCAGGGCGGATGGCTACACCTTC. The V gene is TRBV2, the J gene TRBJ1-2; TRBD1 might be the D (5 bases). CDR1 is SNHLY and CDR2 is FYNNEI in the germline V gene. This CDR3 is 14 amino acids long. Trimming stripped 2 bases from V and 6 bases from J, with 13 bases between.

The chain employs TRBV24-1 and TRBJ2-1; D gene uncertain. The germline gives CDR1 KGHDR, CDR2 SFDVKD. Trimming stripped 4 bases from V and 4 bases from J, with 7 bases between. The CDR3 has 13 amino acids. The CDR3 region has the DNA TGTGCCACCAGTGACCCCGGTTACAATGAGCAGTTCTTC. Translating gives CATSDPGYNEQFF.